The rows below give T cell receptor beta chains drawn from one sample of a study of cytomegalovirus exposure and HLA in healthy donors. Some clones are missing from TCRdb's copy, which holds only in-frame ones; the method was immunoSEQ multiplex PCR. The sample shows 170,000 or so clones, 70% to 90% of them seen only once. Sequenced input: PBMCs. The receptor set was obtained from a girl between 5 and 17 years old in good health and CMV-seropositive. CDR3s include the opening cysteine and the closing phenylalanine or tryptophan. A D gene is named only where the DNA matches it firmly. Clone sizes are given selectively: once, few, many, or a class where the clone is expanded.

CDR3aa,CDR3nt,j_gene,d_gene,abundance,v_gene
CASSFRGQETEAFF,TGTGCCAGCAGCTTTCGGGGACAGGAAACTGAAGCTTTCTTT,TRBJ1-1,TRBD1,-,TRBV7-9
CAISESRSLSGYGYTF,TGTGCCATCAGTGAGTCGAGATCACTATCTGGCTATGGCTACACCTTC,TRBJ1-2,-,-,TRBV10-3
CASSLGLSVNTEAFF,TGTGCCAGCAGCTTGGGTCTGTCAGTGAACACTGAAGCTTTCTTT,TRBJ1-1,-,few,TRBV5-8
CASGSHRQEMNTEAFF,TGTGCTAGTGGTTCCCATCGTCAGGAAATGAACACTGAAGCTTTCTTT,TRBJ1-1,-,-,TRBV12-5
CASSLVGGGTDTQYF,TGTGCCAGCAGCTTAGTGGGGGGTGGCACAGATACGCAGTATTTT,TRBJ2-3,-,few,TRBV7-9
CATSSGQGPSYEQYF,TGTGCCACCAGCAGTGGACAGGGCCCCTCCTACGAGCAGTACTTC,TRBJ2-7,TRBD1,-,TRBV15
CASSVEGQGLNTEAFF,TGTGCCAGCAGCGTAGAGGGACAGGGACTTAACACTGAAGCTTTCTTT,TRBJ1-1,TRBD1,-,TRBV9
CASSGESSYNSPLHF,TGCGCCAGCAGCGGAGAGAGCTCCTATAATTCACCCCTCCACTTT,TRBJ1-6,-,-,TRBV5-1
CASSLLGRGTYEQYF,TGTGCCAGCAGCTTGCTAGGCAGGGGGACTTACGAGCAGTACTTC,TRBJ2-7,-,-,TRBV5-4
CASSLRPLGDTQYF,TGTGCCAGCAGCTTAAGGCCCCTGGGCGATACGCAGTATTTT,TRBJ2-3,-,few,TRBV7-3
CASSLRRDTSGNTIYF,TGTGCCAGCAGCTTAAGGCGGGATACCTCTGGAAACACCATATATTTT,TRBJ1-3,-,-,TRBV7-8
CASSTGTGGYEQYF,TGTGCCAGTAGCACCGGGACAGGGGGTTACGAGCAGTACTTC,TRBJ2-7,TRBD1,-,TRBV19
CASRGVSYNEQFF,TGTGCCAGCCGGGGGGTCTCCTACAATGAGCAGTTCTTC,TRBJ2-1,TRBD2,-,TRBV11-1
CATVGARTGTGELFF,TGTGCCACGGTGGGGGCCCGTACGGGCACCGGGGAGCTGTTTTTT,TRBJ2-2,-,-,TRBV7-9
CASSLRGDMDNEQFF,TGTGCCAGCAGCTTAAGGGGCGACATGGACAATGAGCAGTTCTTC,TRBJ2-1,-,-,TRBV13
CASSLVDTEAFF,TGTGCCAGCAGCTTGGTAGACACTGAAGCTTTCTTT,TRBJ1-1,-,-,TRBV5-4
CASSEAWLAGGETQYF,TGTGCCAGCAGTGAAGCTTGGCTAGCGGGGGGAGAGACCCAGTACTTC,TRBJ2-5,TRBD2,-,TRBV6-1
CASTPARTGVMRSYNEQFF,TGTGCTAGTACCCCTGCGAGGACAGGGGTAATGAGGTCCTACAATGAGCAGTTCTTC,TRBJ2-1,TRBD1,-,TRBV12-5
CASSLSGGGETQYF,TGTGCCAGCAGCCTCAGCGGGGGTGGCGAGACCCAGTACTTC,TRBJ2-5,TRBD2,-,TRBV9
CASSSRQRSQETQYF,TGTGCCAGCAGCTCACGACAGCGATCTCAAGAGACCCAGTACTTC,TRBJ2-5,-,once,TRBV13
CASSDSGLSWDNEQFF,TGTGCCAGCAGCGACTCGGGTTTGTCATGGGACAATGAGCAGTTCTTC,TRBJ2-1,-,-,TRBV9
CASTDSGGPQETQYF,TGTGCCAGCACGGATAGCGGGGGCCCACAAGAGACCCAGTACTTC,TRBJ2-5,TRBD2,-,TRBV11-2
CASSFYQGNTEAFF,TGTGCCAGCAGCTTTTACCAGGGGAACACTGAAGCTTTCTTT,TRBJ1-1,-,few,TRBV5-6
CASSPTRTTDTQYF,TGTGCCAGCAGCCCGACTAGAACCACAGATACGCAGTATTTT,TRBJ2-3,-,-,TRBV13
CASSLSLTGGEQYF,TGTGCCAGCAGTTTATCCCTGACAGGGGGCGAGCAGTACTTC,TRBJ2-7,TRBD1,-,TRBV27
CASSRGQGEGYGYTF,TGTGCCAGCAGCCGAGGACAGGGTGAGGGCTATGGCTACACCTTC,TRBJ1-2,TRBD1,-,TRBV5-4
CASGDTGGKNTEAFF,TGTGCCAGCGGCGATACAGGGGGTAAGAACACTGAAGCTTTCTTT,TRBJ1-1,TRBD1,-,TRBV14
CASSLGGSAGVVGDTQYF,TGTGCCAGCAGCTTAGGGGGTAGCGCGGGGGTAGTAGGGGATACGCAGTATTTT,TRBJ2-3,TRBD2,-,TRBV7-8
CASSLGGTSSYEQYF,TGTGCCAGCAGCTTGGGGGGGACAAGCTCCTACGAGCAGTACTTC,TRBJ2-7,-,-,TRBV5-6
CASSFLTGGRNYGYTF,TGCGCCAGCAGCTTCCTTACAGGGGGCCGTAACTATGGCTACACCTTC,TRBJ1-2,TRBD1,-,TRBV5-1